This record covers a single TCR beta chain. Its cognate antigen is unknown. The CDR3 spans 13 residues. CDR1 is MNHEY, CDR2 SMNVEV, per germline (reference sequence). The V gene lost 0 bases and the J gene lost 5 bases, with 7 bases spanning the gap. This record belongs to a study of Ad26.COV2.S vaccination and SARS-CoV-2 variants. At the level of the study: Ad26.COV2.S given intramuscularly, once or twice 56 days apart.

Notes on the study in general: An underestimation of total T cell responses may have resulted from the TCR breadth and depth analyses.

Treatment denoted: roughly 18 received Ad26.COV2.S at low or high dose, single or two shots; 5 received placebo; per-sample allocation not given. The samples were gathered on day 63 after the first injection of vaccine or placebo. Within Boston, the person who donated was an adult of 18-55 years. Sequenced by immunoSEQ multiplex PCR; TCRdb stores in-frame clones only, minus some. The table records about 320,000 clones, around 84% of them present only once. This specimen was peripheral blood, taken in a trial of Ad26.COV2.S vaccine versus placebo. This receptor was taken from a person between 18 and 65 years old who received the Ad26.COV2.S COVID-19 vaccine or a placebo. This chain links TRBV27 with TRBJ2-5; D is perhaps TRBD2 (5 bases). For the CDR3, the DNA is TGTGCCAGCAGTTTATCCGGCGGGGAGACCCAGTACTTC. Its translation is CASSLSGGETQYF.